Reported below is one T cell receptor beta chain. Per the study methods: Quantification of nucleated cells was approximated via reference gene primer amplification. Measured with immunoSEQ multiplex PCR; TCRdb has only the in-frame clones, and not every one. Clone size and V and J calls were adopted from that table, with D and trimming inferred from the DNA. Among around 84,000 clones listed, more than 75% were seen once. CDR1 is SQVTM, CDR2 ANQGSEA, per germline. With 7 bases removed from V and 1 base from J, the gap between germline ends came to 10 bases. The CDR3 is 12 amino acids. The data derive from a study of blood T cell repertoires in COVID-19. Study summary: There were acute and convalescent COVID-19 samples, and they came from the United States, Italy and Spain. The analysed material was cDNA or gDNA that came from T cells, B-cell-depleted T cells, or PBMCs.

The sequence was obtained from an older man with active or convalescent COVID-19. The chain has TRBV29-1 and TRBJ1-1, with a tentative D call TRBD1 (5 bases). Sequenced input: peripheral blood. The CDR3 spells CSGTYPNTEAFF. The CDR3 nucleotides read TGCAGCGGGACATACCCGAACACTGAAGCTTTCTTT.